The T cell receptor beta chain described here comes from a study of T-cell reconstitution after alpha-beta-depleted transplantation in children. Construction of the TCRbeta library involved unique molecular identifiers. TCRdb re-analysed the PCR reads in MiXCR, keeping a single row per CDR3 protein. The sample has about 370,000 distinct CDR3 sequences, roughly 21% seen once. Germline CDR1 and CDR2: DFQATT and SNEGSKA (reference sequence). The CDR3 has 15 amino acids. Trimming cost V 0 bases and J 4 bases, with 13 bases left between them. The chain couples TRBV20-1 to TRBJ2-1, with D possibly being TRBD2 (5 bases). The material was PBMCs from the stem cell graft donor, obtained from the stem cell graft. The clonotype comes from a human donor who donated a stem cell graft to a child with acute myeloid leukemia. The CDR3 here is CSARDRGIFYNEQFF. For the CDR3, the DNA is TGCAGTGCTAGAGATCGAGGGATTTTTTACAATGAGCAGTTCTTC.